The rows below give T cell receptor beta chains drawn from one sample of a study of cytomegalovirus exposure and HLA in healthy donors. Sequencing used immunoSEQ multiplex PCR; TCRdb keeps in-frame clones, though not all of them. The sample holds roughly 100,000 clones, around 86% seen once. Material: PBMCs. The receptor source for this set is a woman aged 18-30 years in good health and CMV-seropositive. Each CDR3 is given with its conserved first and last residue. D genes are given only for firm matches. Some rows mark clone size as missing; the rest say once, few, many or name a class of expanded clone.

length,D,J,size,V,CDR3,DNA
15,-,TRBJ1-1,once,TRBV2,CASSEIPHMNTEAFF,TGTGCCAGCAGTGAAATTCCGCACATGAACACTGAAGCTTTCTTT
13,TRBD1,TRBJ1-1,-,TRBV2,CASSEYDREPAFF,TGTGCCAGCAGTGAGTACGACAGGGAACCAGCTTTCTTT
15,-,TRBJ2-5,-,TRBV6-1,CASRGLAPGKETQYF,TGTGCCAGCAGGGGGCTAGCGCCTGGAAAAGAGACCCAGTACTTC
15,-,TRBJ1-1,-,TRBV6-1,CASTRVAGGDTEAFF,TGTGCCAGCACCAGAGTCGCAGGTGGCGACACTGAAGCTTTCTTT
14,-,TRBJ1-5,-,TRBV28,CASSLPGYDQPQHF,TGTGCCAGCAGTTTACCAGGGTATGATCAGCCCCAGCATTTT
13,TRBD2,TRBJ2-1,-,TRBV28,CASSTGTSNEQFF,TGTGCCAGCAGTACCGGGACTAGCAATGAGCAGTTCTTC
16,-,TRBJ1-5,-,TRBV16,CASSQSNIRSNQPQHF,TGTGCCAGCAGCCAATCCAACATCCGAAGCAATCAGCCCCAGCATTTT
14,-,TRBJ2-1,-,TRBV6-5,CASSIMDTNNEQFF,TGTGCCAGCAGCATCATGGACACCAACAATGAGCAGTTCTTC
15,TRBD2,TRBJ2-7,few,TRBV9,CASSVHSGSRYEQYF,TGTGCCAGCAGCGTACATAGCGGGAGTCGCTACGAGCAGTACTTC
16,-,TRBJ2-7,once,TRBV15,CATSRDIVDYQYEQYF,TGTGCCACCAGCAGAGATATAGTGGACTATCAATACGAGCAGTACTTC
16,-,TRBJ1-3,-,TRBV12-5,CASGLVLESSGNTIYF,TGTGCTAGTGGTTTGGTACTGGAGTCTTCAGGAAACACCATATATTTT
14,TRBD1,TRBJ2-7,-,TRBV6-5,CASSKGQGIHEQYF,TGTGCCAGCAGTAAAGGACAGGGAATCCACGAGCAGTACTTC
15,TRBD2,TRBJ2-3,-,TRBV7-6,CASSLGLVAGDTQYF,TGTGCCAGCAGTCTGGGACTAGTGGCAGGAGATACGCAGTATTTT
14,TRBD1,TRBJ2-3,-,TRBV29-1,CSVEPRGRTDTQYF,TGCAGCGTCGAACCCAGGGGGCGTACGGATACGCAGTATTTT
14,TRBD2,TRBJ2-1,-,TRBV29-1,CSVFPTSSYNEQFF,TGCAGCGTTTTTCCGACTAGCTCATACAATGAGCAGTTCTTC
16,TRBD2,TRBJ2-1,-,TRBV7-9,CASSPRTSGRGNEQFF,TGTGCCAGCAGCCCCCGGACTAGCGGGAGGGGTAATGAGCAGTTCTTC
15,-,TRBJ2-3,-,TRBV19,CASSIQGAKGNTQYF,TGTGCCAGTAGTATACAGGGCGCAAAGGGAAATACGCAGTATTTT
17,-,TRBJ2-1,-,TRBV7-2,CASSLEVGPSTYNEQFF,TGTGCCAGCAGCTTAGAGGTGGGGCCGTCCACCTACAATGAGCAGTTCTTC
12,-,TRBJ2-1,-,TRBV7-6,CASSPQYNEQFF,TGTGCCAGCAGCCCCCAATACAATGAGCAGTTCTTC
17,TRBD2,TRBJ2-5,-,TRBV5-1,CASSLARLAGGRETQYF,TGCGCCAGCAGCTTGGCCCGGCTAGCGGGGGGGCGTGAGACCCAGTACTTC
14,TRBD1,TRBJ2-7,-,TRBV5-4,CASSSVGQGYEQYF,TGTGCCAGCAGCTCCGTGGGACAGGGTTACGAGCAGTACTTC
18,TRBD2,TRBJ2-2,-,TRBV11-3,CASSLDGGLAGSTGELFF,TGTGCCAGCAGCTTAGATGGAGGACTAGCGGGTAGTACCGGGGAGCTGTTTTTT
14,TRBD1,TRBJ1-4,-,TRBV2,CASSPTGVGEKLFF,TGTGCCAGCAGCCCTACAGGGGTGGGTGAAAAACTGTTTTTT
15,-,TRBJ1-5,-,TRBV5-1,CASSPDGGLDQPQHF,TGCGCCAGCAGCCCGGACGGAGGGTTGGATCAGCCCCAGCATTTT
14,-,TRBJ2-3,-,TRBV4-1,CASSRGGRTDTQYF,TGCGCCAGCAGCCGGGGGGGCCGAACAGATACGCAGTATTTT
15,TRBD1,TRBJ1-4,few,TRBV28,CASSLGQSANEKLFF,TGTGCCAGCAGTTTGGGACAGTCCGCAAATGAAAAACTGTTTTTT
17,TRBD2,TRBJ2-1,-,TRBV5-1,CASSISGRALSQNEQFF,TGCGCCAGCAGCATTAGCGGGAGGGCCCTCTCCCAGAATGAGCAGTTCTTC
15,TRBD1,TRBJ2-7,few,TRBV7-9,CASSLAGTASYEQYF,TGTGCCAGCAGCTTAGCCGGGACAGCGAGCTACGAGCAGTACTTC
12,-,TRBJ2-7,-,TRBV7-2,CASRTDSYEQYF,TGTGCCTCAAGGACAGACTCCTACGAGCAGTACTTC
15,TRBD1,TRBJ2-1,-,TRBV25-1,CASISVGQGANEQFF,TGTGCCAGCATTTCGGTAGGACAGGGGGCGAATGAGCAGTTCTTC
13,-,TRBJ1-1,-,TRBV29-1,CSGWGGIGTEAFF,TGCAGCGGTTGGGGAGGAATCGGCACTGAAGCTTTCTTT
14,TRBD1,TRBJ2-5,-,TRBV5-1,CASSLTGVQETQYF,TGCGCCAGCAGCTTGACAGGGGTCCAAGAGACCCAGTACTTC
14,TRBD1,TRBJ1-4,-,TRBV28,CASSLRGGGEKLFF,TGTGCCAGCAGTTTGAGAGGGGGCGGTGAAAAACTGTTTTTT
14,-,TRBJ1-3,-,TRBV28,CASSAPGQGNTIYF,TGTGCCAGCAGTGCACCGGGACAAGGAAACACCATATATTTT
15,-,TRBJ1-5,-,TRBV5-1,CASSSSGDSNQPQHF,TGCGCCAGCAGCTCCTCGGGGGATAGCAATCAGCCCCAGCATTTT
14,-,TRBJ2-2,-,TRBV5-1,CASSWGVKTGELFF,TGCGCCAGCAGCTGGGGGGTCAAGACCGGGGAGCTGTTTTTT
15,TRBD1,TRBJ2-7,once,TRBV9,CASSVGGTGIYEQYF,TGTGCCAGCAGCGTAGGCGGGACAGGGATTTACGAGCAGTACTTC
13,TRBD1,TRBJ1-1,few,TRBV9,CASSAGGNTEAFF,TGTGCCAGCAGCGCAGGGGGGAACACTGAAGCTTTCTTT
14,TRBD1,TRBJ2-5,-,TRBV2,CASRSLGGPGTQYF,TGTGCCAGCAGATCCTTAGGGGGCCCAGGGACCCAGTACTTC
14,-,TRBJ1-5,-,TRBV2,CASSRDRNNQPQHF,TGTGCCAGCAGTCGAGACAGAAACAATCAGCCCCAGCATTTT
16,TRBD1,TRBJ1-2,-,TRBV25-1,CASSEHRGGSNYGYTF,TGTGCCAGCAGTGAACACAGGGGTGGCAGTAACTATGGCTACACCTTC
15,-,TRBJ1-4,-,TRBV7-9,CASRPLGGGYEKLFF,TGTGCCAGCAGACCTCTGGGGGGAGGTTATGAAAAACTGTTTTTT
13,TRBD1,TRBJ1-2,once,TRBV6-1,CASRGTEDYGYTF,TGTGCCAGCAGGGGGACAGAAGACTATGGCTACACCTTC
18,TRBD1,TRBJ1-2,-,TRBV14,CASSQDFGRSGGFGGYTF,TGTGCCAGCAGCCAAGATTTCGGACGGTCAGGGGGTTTTGGTGGCTACACCTTC
15,TRBD2,TRBJ2-5,once,TRBV5-1,CASSLGGPGGETQYF,TGCGCCAGCAGCTTGGGCGGACCGGGGGGAGAGACCCAGTACTTC
14,-,TRBJ1-1,-,TRBV28,CASTAGGLNTEAFF,TGTGCCAGCACGGCGGGGGGATTGAACACTGAAGCTTTCTTT
18,TRBD1,TRBJ1-3,-,TRBV4-1,CASSQVLEGDSSGNTIYF,TGCGCCAGCAGCCAAGTTTTAGAGGGGGACAGCTCTGGAAACACCATATATTTT
15,TRBD1,TRBJ2-1,-,TRBV9,CASSERTGSYNEQFF,TGTGCCAGCAGCGAGCGGACAGGGAGCTACAATGAGCAGTTCTTC
15,TRBD2,TRBJ2-7,-,TRBV6-5,CASSYMTSGSYEQYF,TGTGCCAGCAGTTATATGACTAGCGGATCTTACGAGCAGTACTTC
14,TRBD1,TRBJ2-1,-,TRBV9,CASGPGDRPSGRVF,TGTGCCAGCGGCCCGGGGGACAGGCCATCCGGCCGGGTCTTC
14,-,TRBJ1-1,-,TRBV6-5,CASSYWGQNTEAFF,TGTGCCAGCAGTTACTGGGGACAGAACACTGAAGCTTTCTTT
14,-,TRBJ2-7,-,TRBV6-5,CASSYDPSKIKQYF,TGTGCCAGCAGCTACGATCCTAGCAAAATCAAGCAGTACTTC
14,TRBD2,TRBJ2-5,-,TRBV30,CAWSAGTSRETQYF,TGTGCCTGGAGCGCCGGGACTAGTCGAGAGACCCAGTACTTC
15,-,TRBJ1-2,-,TRBV5-1,CASSLGTGEGYGYTF,TGCGCCAGCAGCTTGGGTACAGGTGAAGGCTATGGCTACACCTTC